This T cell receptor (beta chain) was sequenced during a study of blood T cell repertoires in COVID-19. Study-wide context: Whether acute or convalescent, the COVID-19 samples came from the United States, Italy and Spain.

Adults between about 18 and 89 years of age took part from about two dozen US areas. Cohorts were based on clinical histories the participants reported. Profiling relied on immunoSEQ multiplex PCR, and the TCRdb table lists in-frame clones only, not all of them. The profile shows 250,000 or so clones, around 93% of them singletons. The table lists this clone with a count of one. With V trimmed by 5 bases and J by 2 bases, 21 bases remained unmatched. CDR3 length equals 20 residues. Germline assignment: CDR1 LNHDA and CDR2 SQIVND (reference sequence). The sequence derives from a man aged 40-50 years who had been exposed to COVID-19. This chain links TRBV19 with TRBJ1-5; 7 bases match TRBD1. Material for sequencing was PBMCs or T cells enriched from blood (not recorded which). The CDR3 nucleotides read TGTGCCAGTAGTGTAAACCGGGACAGACGGTTAATTATTGGCAATCAGCCCCAGCATTTT. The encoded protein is CASSVNRDRRLIIGNQPQHF. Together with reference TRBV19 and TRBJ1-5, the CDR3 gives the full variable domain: DGGITQSPKYLFRKEGQNVTLSCEQNLNHDAMYWYRQDPGQGLRLIYYSQIVNDFQKGDIAEGYSVSREKKESFPLTVTSAQKNPTAFYLCASSVNRDRRLIIGNQPQHFGDGTRLSIL.